Below, one TCR beta chain is given with its context. No antigen is known for it. Bulk libraries came from a prior protocol with listed TCR primers. TCRdb fed the PCR reads into MiXCR, producing one record per CDR3 protein. The sample has more than 550,000 distinct CDR3 sequences, 25% seen once; the top ten hold about 0.81%. This entry comes from a study of molecular identifiers for immune sequencing clone quantification. General observations from the study: Amid 750,000 to 1,000,000 naive cells, spiked Jurkat TCR RNA from one cell was reportedly still detectable.

Looked up from germline, CDR1 is SNHLY and CDR2 is FYNNEI. The J segment lost 1 base and the V segment lost 3 bases, leaving 15 bases of the junction unmatched. The CDR3 spans 19 residues. This sequence was found in a human donor in good health. Some libraries in this study had Jurkat cell RNA spiked in. The sample was naive CD8+ T cells from blood, with Jurkat cell RNA spiked in. Subset defined: FACS-sorted CD8+CD4-CCR7+CD45RA+ naive T cells. The chain employs TRBV2 and TRBJ2-7; TRBD2 agrees at 10 bases. The CDR3 spells CASSDMSSGSIMLSYEQYF. The CDR3 DNA reads as TGTGCCAGCAGTGACATGTCTAGCGGGAGCATAATGCTATCCTACGAGCAGTACTTC.